Sequencing of this TCR beta chain was carried out in a study of cytomegalovirus exposure and HLA in healthy donors. Study information: The Caucasian-associated ancestry cluster held roughly 80% of more than 350 genotyped donors. Study outcomes and limitations: The sole available immune exposure information was CMV serostatus. According to the study, 160 or so TCR beta chains were cytomegalovirus-associated. With further analysis later on, most CMV-associated TCR beta chains appeared HLA-restricted.

CDR1 is SGHVS and CDR2 is FQNEAQ in the germline V gene. With 4 bases clipped from V and 9 bases from J, the junction kept 6 bases outside the gene matches. The CDR3 is 13 amino acids. The PCR had 60 Vbeta and 13 Jbeta primers. Method: immunoSEQ multiplex PCR; TCRdb's copy keeps in-frame clones and lacks some. The sample comprises some 170,000 clones, roughly 79% of which are singletons, and nearly 6.5% rests with the top ten. In regard to this clone: Its antigen is not known.

Sequencing was carried out using PBMCs. The V call is TRBV7-8, the J call TRBJ1-5; 7 positions agree with TRBD1. The origin of this receptor is a man in his forties in good health and CMV-seropositive. The CDR3 protein is CASSSRGPRPQHF. The CDR3 DNA reads TGTGCCAGCAGCTCTAGGGGGCCCCGGCCCCAGCATTTT.